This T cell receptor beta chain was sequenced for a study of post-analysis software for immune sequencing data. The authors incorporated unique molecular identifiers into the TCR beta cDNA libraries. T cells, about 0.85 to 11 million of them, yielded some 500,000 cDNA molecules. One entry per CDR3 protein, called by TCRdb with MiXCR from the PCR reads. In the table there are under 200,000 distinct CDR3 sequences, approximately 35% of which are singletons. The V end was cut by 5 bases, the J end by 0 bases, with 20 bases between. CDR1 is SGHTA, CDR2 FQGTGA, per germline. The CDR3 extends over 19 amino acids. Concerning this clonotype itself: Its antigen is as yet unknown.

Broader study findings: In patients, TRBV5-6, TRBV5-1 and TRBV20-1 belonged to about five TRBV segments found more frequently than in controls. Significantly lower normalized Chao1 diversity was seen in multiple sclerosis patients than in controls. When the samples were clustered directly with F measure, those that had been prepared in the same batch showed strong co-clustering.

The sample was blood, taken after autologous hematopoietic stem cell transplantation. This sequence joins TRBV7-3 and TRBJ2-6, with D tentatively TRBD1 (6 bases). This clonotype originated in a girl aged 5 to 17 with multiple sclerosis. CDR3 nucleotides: TGTGCCAGCAGCCCCCTAGGAGACAGGACAAACTCTGGGGCCAACGTCCTGACTTTC. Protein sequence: CASSPLGDRTNSGANVLTF. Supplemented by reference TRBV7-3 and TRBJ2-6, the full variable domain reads GAGVSQTPSNKVTEKGKYVELRCDPISGHTALYWYRQSLGQGPEFLIYFQGTGAADDSGLPNDRFFAVRPEGSVSTLKIQRTERGDSAVYLCASSPLGDRTNSGANVLTFGAGSRLTVL.